A single sample gave rise to the 20 T cell receptor beta chains below, sequenced in a study of shared clonotypes between healthy human individuals. The repertoire was sequenced with immunoSEQ multiplex PCR; TCRdb's copy has only in-frame clones and lacks some. Among 2 million to 2.5 million clones listed, 85% to 95% were seen once. What was sequenced was naive CD4+ T cells sorted from blood. Subset described: CD45RA+ positively selected. These receptors were collected from a man aged 18 to 29 in good health.

The rearrangement links TRBV27 to TRBJ1-5; D remains ambiguous. The germline gives CDR1 MNHEY, CDR2 SMNVEV (reference sequence). The V end lost 0 bases, the J end lost 2 bases, and 8 bases lay between the germline ends. The length of the CDR3 is 15 residues. The CDR3 sequence is CASSLSRAGNQPQHF. The CDR3 region has the DNA TGTGCCAGCAGTTTATCCCGGGCAGGCAATCAGCCCCAGCATTTT.

This chain links TRBV2 with TRBJ1-1, with unresolved D. Deletions cut 2 bases from V and 1 base from J, with 8 bases between. The CDR3 spans 14 residues. Germline V lookup: CDR1 SNHLY, CDR2 FYNNEI. The CDR3 coding sequence is TGTGCCAGCAGTGAAAAGTGGGAGAACACTGAAGCTTTCTTT. Its translation: CASSEKWENTEAFF.

The chain carries TRBV11-2 and TRBJ2-7, with D possibly TRBD2 on 5 matching bases. The CDR3 is 12 amino acids. Deletions cut 8 bases from V and 0 bases from J, with 8 bases between. Germline loops: CDR1 SGHAT, CDR2 FQNNGV. CDR3 sequence: CASGEISYEQYF. Written as DNA, the CDR3 is TGTGCCAGCGGGGAGATCTCCTACGAGCAGTACTTC.

Of note for this clone: This sample includes further DNA sequences coding for the same CDR3. The chain carries TRBV7-2 and TRBJ2-7; TRBD2 agrees at 10 bases. The CDR3 extends over 14 amino acids. The V and J ends lost 6 bases and 2 bases, in that order; junction bases with no gene match: 4. The V gene's germline CDR1 is SGHTA and CDR2 FQGNSA. CDR3 in DNA: TGTGCCAGCAGGAGACTAGCGGGTACCTACGAGCAGTACTTC. Protein: CASRRLAGTYEQYF.

The chain uses TRBV6-1 and TRBJ2-7; TRBD2 is a possible D gene (5 bases). The CDR3 is made up of 14 amino acids. Between the trimmed V and J ends, which lost 6 bases and 0 bases, there was a span of 12 bases. Germline V gene lookup returns CDR1 MNHNS and CDR2 SASEGT. The chain's CDR3 is CASRNPGSSYEQYF. The CDR3 DNA sequence: TGTGCCAGCAGGAACCCTGGGAGCTCCTACGAGCAGTACTTC.

The gene calls are TRBV4-1 and TRBJ1-1; no clear D. There are 15 residues in the CDR3. CDR1 is MGHRA, CDR2 YSYEKL, per germline. V lost 1 base and J 4 bases, leaving 13 bases between the germline ends. The CDR3 here is CASSQGNGRGTEAFF. The DNA for the CDR3 is TGCGCCAGCAGCCAAGGAAATGGAAGAGGCACTGAAGCTTTCTTT.

CDR3 nucleotide sequence: TGCGCCAGCAGCCAAGTTAGCGGGGGGGCTTACAATGAGCAGTTCTTC. Protein sequence: CASSQVSGGAYNEQFF. V is TRBV4-1 and J is TRBJ2-1; 11 bases match TRBD2. The germline gives CDR1 MGHRA, CDR2 YSYEKL. CDR3 length: 16 amino acids. With 1 base clipped from V and 4 bases from J, the junction kept 3 bases outside the gene matches.

The J gene is TRBJ1-1, the V gene TRBV5-5, with no clear D. The CDR3 spans 15 residues. Germline CDR1 reads SGHKS; CDR2 reads YYEKEE (reference sequence). Trimming removed 8 bases at V and 0 bases at J, with 17 bases between. CDR3 DNA sequence: TGTGCCAGTAACTACCTCGGGCTAATGAACACTGAAGCTTTCTTT. This translates into CASNYLGLMNTEAFF. The variable domain in full, with the rest retrieved from reference TRBV5-5 and TRBJ1-1, is DAGVTQSPTHLIKTRGQQVTLRCSPISGHKSVSWYQQVLGQGPQFIFQYYEKEERGRGNFPDRFSARQFPNYSSELNVNALLLGDSALYLCASNYLGLMNTEAFFGQGTRLTVV.

Note on this clone: This same CDR3 is encoded by further DNA sequences in the sample. The chain has TRBV7-2 and TRBJ2-5, with 7 nucleotides matching TRBD1. Germline loops: CDR1 SGHTA, CDR2 FQGNSA. V shed 4 bases, J shed 1 base, and the junction held 0 bases outside the gene matches. The CDR3 is made up of 13 amino acids. The CDR3 DNA follows: TGTGCCAGCAGCTGGACAGGCCAAGAGACCCAGTACTTC. Its protein product is CASSWTGQETQYF. Together with reference TRBV7-2 and TRBJ2-5, the CDR3 gives the full variable domain: GAGVSQSPSNKVTEKGKDVELRCDPISGHTALYWYRQSLGQGLEFLIYFQGNSAPDKSGLPSDRFSAERTGGSVSTLTIQRTQQEDSAVYLCASSWTGQETQYFGPGTRLLVL.

This chain uses TRBV7-9 with TRBJ1-2; no clear D gene. The CDR3 sequence is 13 residues long. Germline assignment: CDR1 SEHNR and CDR2 FQNEAQ (reference sequence). Trimming took 5 bases from V and 4 from J, leaving 11 bases between them. The CDR3: CASSLSGAYGYTF. In DNA form, the CDR3 reads TGTGCCAGCAGCCTATCGGGAGCCTATGGCTACACCTTC. The full variable domain, with the rest looked up from reference TRBV7-9 and TRBJ1-2, is DTGVSQNPRHKITKRGQNVTFRCDPISEHNRLYWYRQTLGQGPEFLTYFQNEAQLEKSRLLSDRFSAERPKGSFSTLEIQRTEQGDSAMYLCASSLSGAYGYTFGSGTRLTVV.

The chain's CDR3 is CASSADRALGYTF. CDR3 in DNA: TGTGCCAGCAGCGCGGACAGGGCACTTGGCTACACCTTC. V gene TRBV7-9 combines with J gene TRBJ1-2; 8 bases map to TRBD1. Trimming at V came to 5 bases and at J to 7 bases, leaving 6 bases not matched to a gene. Per the germline V gene, CDR1 is SEHNR and CDR2 is FQNEAQ (reference sequence). The CDR3 spans 13 residues.

This chain uses TRBV2 with TRBJ2-3; D may match TRBD1 or TRBD2 (5 bases each). The V end lost 6 bases, the J end lost 10 bases, and 17 bases lay between the germline ends. The V gene's germline CDR1 is SNHLY and CDR2 FYNNEI. The CDR3 covers 13 residues. CDR3 region: CASRDRDVGAQYF. The CDR3 nucleotides read TGTGCCAGCAGGGACCGGGACGTTGGTGCGCAGTATTTT.

The chain carries TRBV6-5 and TRBJ2-3; perhaps TRBD2 as D (6 bases). V lost 6 bases, J lost 2 bases, and 9 bases lay in between. The CDR3 runs to 13 residues. From germline, CDR1 is MNHEY and CDR2 SVGAGI. This chain's CDR3 is CASRRGITDTQYF. In nucleotides, the CDR3 is TGTGCCAGCAGACGGGGGATCACAGATACGCAGTATTTT.

CDR3: CASSGLAGGRGEQYF. CDR3 sequence (DNA): TGCGCCAGCAGTGGCCTAGCGGGGGGCCGTGGTGAGCAGTACTTC. The J gene is TRBJ2-7, the V gene TRBV10-1; 11 bases align to TRBD2. This CDR3 region has 15 residues. Germline values: CDR1 WNHNN, CDR2 SYGVQD (reference sequence). The V gene end was trimmed by 4 bases and the J gene end by 7 bases; junction bases not matched to a gene: 9.

With respect to this clone: This same CDR3 is encoded by further DNA sequences in the sample. V and J are TRBV30 and TRBJ1-3, with D uncertain. CDR1 is GTSNPN, CDR2 SVGIG, per germline (reference sequence). This CDR3 is 11 amino acids long. Between the trimmed V and J ends, which lost 2 bases and 4 bases, there was a span of 3 bases. The CDR3 reads CAWSRGNTIYF. CDR3 in DNA: TGTGCCTGGAGTAGGGGAAACACCATATATTTT.

This rearrangement joins TRBV9 to TRBJ2-3, with 7 bases identical to TRBD2. The CDR3 is 16 residues long. Germline CDR1 reads SGDLS; CDR2 reads YYNGEE. Trimming cost V 3 bases and J 2 bases; bases outside gene matches: 9. The CDR3 region has the DNA TGTGCCAGCAGCGGGACTAGTTCTCTAGTCACAGATACGCAGTATTTT. Its translation is CASSGTSSLVTDTQYF.

The V call is TRBV4-1, the J call TRBJ2-1; 9 bases match TRBD2. Germline CDR1 reads MGHRA; CDR2 reads YSYEKL. The CDR3 contains 16 residues. V lost 0 bases, J lost 6 bases, and 6 bases stayed unmatched. This CDR3 is CASSQEGLAKANEQFF. In DNA form, the CDR3 reads TGCGCCAGCAGCCAAGAGGGACTAGCAAAAGCCAATGAGCAGTTCTTC.

The sample holds one count of this clone. The rearrangement uses TRBV5-1 and TRBJ1-4, with D maybe TRBD1 (6 bases). The ends were cut back, 0 bases at V and 0 bases at J, with 12 bases in the middle. The germline V gene encodes CDR1 SGHRS and CDR2 YFSETQ. The CDR3 spans 17 residues. The CDR3, as DNA: TGCGCCAGCAGCTTGGCCTTCGGGGGGCCAACTAATGAAAAACTGTTTTTT. It specifies CASSLAFGGPTNEKLFF.

V gene TRBV7-2 combines with J gene TRBJ2-1; D gene unclear. Germline loops: CDR1 SGHTA, CDR2 FQGNSA. The CDR3 length is 14 residues. The V end lost 1 base, the J end lost 8 bases, and 12 bases lay between the germline ends. The CDR3 protein is CASSLVRLIDEQFF. CDR3 nucleotides: TGTGCCAGCAGCTTAGTCCGACTCATAGATGAGCAGTTCTTC.

As regards this clone: At the DNA level, this CDR3 is encoded by other sequences in the same sample as well. The chain links TRBV9 to TRBJ2-1; no clear D. The CDR3 spans 15 residues. The germline CDR1 and CDR2 sequences are SGDLS and YYNGEE. Between the trimmed V and J ends, which lost 2 bases and 4 bases, there was a span of 13 bases. The CDR3 loop is CASSVSSGRYNEQFF. The CDR3 DNA sequence: TGTGCCAGCAGCGTCAGCTCAGGCAGATACAATGAGCAGTTCTTC.